This T cell receptor beta chain emerged from a study of OX40 agonist ivuxolimab in advanced cancers. For the wider study: The costimulatory receptor OX40 (CD134) was targeted by ivuxolimab, a fully human IgG2 agonistic monoclonal antibody. Peripheral TCRbeta sequencing was intended to test whether TCR sequence diversity was altered and clonal T-cell expansion was caused by ivuxolimab. Three dose-escalation patients achieved partial responses, one with hepatocellular carcinoma and two with cutaneous melanoma. The paper covers the monotherapy dose-escalation part of the phase I ivuxolimab trial, which included N ≈ 50 patients. The dose-escalation cohort was 82.7% male with a mean age of roughly 62 years, ranging from 23 to 79. Intravenous ivuxolimab was administered to patients every 2 weeks at six dose levels: 0.01, 0.1, 0.3, 1.5, 3 and 10 mg/kg. Among the approximately 54 dose-escalation patients, 19 had hepatocellular carcinoma, about 15 melanoma, 9 renal cell carcinoma and 9 head and neck cancer. Patients were allowed to have had prior anti-PD-1, anti-PD-L1 or anti-CTLA-4 therapy, and more than 35% of the dose-escalation patients had been treated with checkpoint inhibitors.

Genomic DNA was extracted from sorted cells for sequencing of the TCRbeta CDR3 region. TCRbeta CDR3 regions were sequenced using the immunoSEQ Assay. Drawn from immuneACCESS, this table holds only the in-frame rearrangements with V and J called that TCRdb kept. Clones are partly lost; checked studies trace under half to an unresolved V gene and leave the rest unexplained. The sample records over 50,000 clones, around 90% of which are singletons. Roughly 25% of the sample rests with the top ten. Study-wide findings and limitations: At doses of 0.1 to 3.0 mg/kg, clonal expansion of both CD4+ and CD8+ blood T cells was observed from baseline to week 6. Low levels of normalized T-cell clonal expansion were also seen in some nonresponding patients. The antigen specificity of the clonally expanded peripheral T cells was not determined. In the 0.1-3.0 mg/kg groups, partial responders were among the patients with the lowest normalized peripheral clonal expansion, particularly in CD8+ T cells. After ivuxolimab, expanded clones were on average more numerous among CD8+ T cells than among CD4+ T cells.

Of note for this clone: This receptor's antigen is unknown. There are no base qualities to consult, and no much larger clone falls within one base.

The CDR3 measures 16 amino acids from cysteine to phenylalanine. The kept DNA is CDR3 alone, 48 bases in frame from the first base. V is reduced by 5 bases and J by 4 bases, leaving a spacing of 21 bases between them. From the germline V gene (reference sequence), CDR1 is SGHAT and CDR2 is FQDESV. Patients with autoimmune disease history or receiving systemic immunosuppression were excluded from the trial. Peripheral blood for TCR sequencing was collected from all dose cohorts at baseline, on cycle 4 day 1, and on cycle 7 day 1. The samples were drawn from a first-in-human, open-label, multicenter phase I dose-escalation trial of ivuxolimab. Adults with locally advanced or metastatic melanoma, renal cell carcinoma, hepatocellular carcinoma or head and neck squamous cell carcinoma were enrolled in the trial. Before TCR sequencing, CD4+ and CD8+ T cells were separately sorted from peripheral blood.

The sequence derives from an adult with an advanced solid tumor such as melanoma, head and neck, liver or kidney cancer. The sequences come from CD4+ or CD8+ T cells sorted from blood, collected in a trial of the OX40 agonist ivuxolimab. The sequence is built from TRBV11-1 and TRBJ2-7, and TRBD1 may be the D gene, going by 7 matching bases. The base sequence is TGTGCCAGCAGCCATGGGGCGGGGACAGATCTATACGAGCAGTACTTC. This encodes CASSHGAGTDLYEQYF.